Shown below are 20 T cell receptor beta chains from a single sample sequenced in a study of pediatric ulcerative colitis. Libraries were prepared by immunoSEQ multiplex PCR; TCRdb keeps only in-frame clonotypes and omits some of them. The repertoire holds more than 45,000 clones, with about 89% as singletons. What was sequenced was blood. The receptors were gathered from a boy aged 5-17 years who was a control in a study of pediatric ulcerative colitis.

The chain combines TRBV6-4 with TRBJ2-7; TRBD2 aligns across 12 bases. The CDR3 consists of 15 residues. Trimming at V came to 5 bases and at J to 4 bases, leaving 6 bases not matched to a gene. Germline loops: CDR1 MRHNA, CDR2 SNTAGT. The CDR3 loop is CASSKETSGSYEQYF. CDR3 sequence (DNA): TGTGCCAGCAGTAAAGAGACTAGCGGGAGTTACGAGCAGTACTTC.

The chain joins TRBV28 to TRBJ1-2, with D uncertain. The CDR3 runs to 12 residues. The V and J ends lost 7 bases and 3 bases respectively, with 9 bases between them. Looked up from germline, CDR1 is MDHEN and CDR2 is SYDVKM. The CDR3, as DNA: TGTGCCAGCATGAAAGCCGACTATGGCTACACCTTC. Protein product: CASMKADYGYTF.

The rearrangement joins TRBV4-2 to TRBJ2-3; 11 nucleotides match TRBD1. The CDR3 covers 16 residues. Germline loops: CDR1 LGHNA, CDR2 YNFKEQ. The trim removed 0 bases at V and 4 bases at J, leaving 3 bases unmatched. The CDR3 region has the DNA TGTGCCAGCAGCCAAGATCCGGGACAGGGGGCAGATACGCAGTATTTT. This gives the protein CASSQDPGQGADTQYF.

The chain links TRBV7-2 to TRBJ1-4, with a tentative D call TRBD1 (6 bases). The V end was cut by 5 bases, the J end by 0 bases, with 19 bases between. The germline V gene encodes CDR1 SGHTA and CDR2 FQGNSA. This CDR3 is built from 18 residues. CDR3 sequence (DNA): TGTGCCAGCAGCCAAGGACAGATTGACGATGCAACTAATGAAAAACTGTTTTTT. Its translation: CASSQGQIDDATNEKLFF.

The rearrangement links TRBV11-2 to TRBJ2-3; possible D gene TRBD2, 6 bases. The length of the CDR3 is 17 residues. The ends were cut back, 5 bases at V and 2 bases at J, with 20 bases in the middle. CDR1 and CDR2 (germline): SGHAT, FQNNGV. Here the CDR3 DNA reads TGTGCCAGCAGCCCAGGTTTGCATGGGGGGTTCACAGATACGCAGTATTTT. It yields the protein CASSPGLHGGFTDTQYF.

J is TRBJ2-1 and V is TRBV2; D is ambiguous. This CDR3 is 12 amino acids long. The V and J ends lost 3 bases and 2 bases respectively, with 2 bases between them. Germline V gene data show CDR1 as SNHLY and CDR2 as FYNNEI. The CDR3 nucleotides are TGTGCCAGCAGTGATCCCTACAATGAGCAGTTCTTC. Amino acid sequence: CASSDPYNEQFF.

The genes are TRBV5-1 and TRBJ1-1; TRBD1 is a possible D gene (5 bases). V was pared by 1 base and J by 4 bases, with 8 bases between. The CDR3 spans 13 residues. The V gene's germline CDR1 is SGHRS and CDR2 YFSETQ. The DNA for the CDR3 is TGCGCCAGCAGCTTGTGGGGGGGCACTGAAGCTTTCTTT. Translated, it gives CASSLWGGTEAFF.

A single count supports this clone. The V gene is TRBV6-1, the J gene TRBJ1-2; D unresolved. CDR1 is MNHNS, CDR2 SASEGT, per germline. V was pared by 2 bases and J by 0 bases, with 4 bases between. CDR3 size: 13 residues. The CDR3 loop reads CASSETTNYGYTF. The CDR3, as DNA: TGTGCCAGCAGTGAAACAACTAACTATGGCTACACCTTC.

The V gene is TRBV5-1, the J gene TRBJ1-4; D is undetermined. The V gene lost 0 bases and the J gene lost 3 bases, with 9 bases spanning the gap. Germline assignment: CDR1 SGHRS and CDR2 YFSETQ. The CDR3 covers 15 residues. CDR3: CASSLGTGSNEKLFF. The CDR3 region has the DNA TGCGCCAGCAGCTTGGGAACCGGATCTAATGAAAAACTGTTTTTT.

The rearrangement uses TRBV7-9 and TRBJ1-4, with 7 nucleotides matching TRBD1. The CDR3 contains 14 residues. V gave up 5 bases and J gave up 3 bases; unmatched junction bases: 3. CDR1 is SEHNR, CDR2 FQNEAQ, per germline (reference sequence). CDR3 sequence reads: CASSATGSNEKLFF. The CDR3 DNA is TGTGCCAGCAGCGCGACAGGGTCTAATGAAAAACTGTTTTTT.

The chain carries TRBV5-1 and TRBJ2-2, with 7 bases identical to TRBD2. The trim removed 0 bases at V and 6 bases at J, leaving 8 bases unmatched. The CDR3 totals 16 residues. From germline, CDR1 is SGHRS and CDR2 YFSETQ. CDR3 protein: CASSLAAGRESGELFF. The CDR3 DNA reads TGCGCCAGCAGCTTGGCCGCTGGGCGGGAGTCCGGGGAGCTGTTTTTT.

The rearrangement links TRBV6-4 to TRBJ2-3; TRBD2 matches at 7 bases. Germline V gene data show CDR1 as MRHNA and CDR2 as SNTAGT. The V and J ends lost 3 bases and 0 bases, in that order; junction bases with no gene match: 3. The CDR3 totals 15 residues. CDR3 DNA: TGTGCCAGCAGTGAGTCCGGGGGGAGCACAGATACGCAGTATTTT. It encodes CASSESGGSTDTQYF.

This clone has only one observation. CDR3 sequence (DNA): TGCAGCATAGCGCGGGACACGACCTACGAGCAGTACTTC. This sequence encodes CSIARDTTYEQYF. The chain carries TRBV29-1 and TRBJ2-7; D may correspond to TRBD1 or TRBD2 (6 bases each). V was clipped by 8 bases and J by 2 bases, with 16 bases between them. Per germline, CDR1 SQVTM and CDR2 ANQGSEA. The CDR3 runs to 13 residues.

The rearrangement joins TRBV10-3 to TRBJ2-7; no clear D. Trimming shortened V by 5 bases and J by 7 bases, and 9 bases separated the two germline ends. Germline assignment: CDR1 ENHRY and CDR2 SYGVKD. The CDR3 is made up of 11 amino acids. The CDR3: CAISPGGEQYF. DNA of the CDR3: TGTGCCATCAGTCCGGGTGGAGAGCAGTACTTC.

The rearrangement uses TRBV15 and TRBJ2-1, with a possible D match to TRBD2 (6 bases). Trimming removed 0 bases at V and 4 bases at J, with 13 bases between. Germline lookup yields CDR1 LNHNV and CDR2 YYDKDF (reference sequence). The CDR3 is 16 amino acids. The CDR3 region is CATSRDRRGTYNEQFF. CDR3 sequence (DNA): TGTGCCACCAGCAGAGATCGACGGGGGACTTACAATGAGCAGTTCTTC.

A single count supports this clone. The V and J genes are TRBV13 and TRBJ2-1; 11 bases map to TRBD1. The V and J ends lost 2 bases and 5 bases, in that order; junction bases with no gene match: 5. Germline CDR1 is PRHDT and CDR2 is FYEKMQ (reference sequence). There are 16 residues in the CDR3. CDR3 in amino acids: CASSLYRTGGHNEQFF. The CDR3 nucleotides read TGTGCCAGCAGCTTATACCGGACAGGGGGCCACAATGAGCAGTTCTTC.

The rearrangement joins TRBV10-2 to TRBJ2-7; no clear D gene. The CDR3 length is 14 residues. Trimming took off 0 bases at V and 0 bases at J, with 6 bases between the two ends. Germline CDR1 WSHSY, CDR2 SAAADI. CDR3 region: CASSESVSSYEQYF. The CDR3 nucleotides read TGCGCCAGCAGTGAGTCCGTGAGCTCCTACGAGCAGTACTTC.

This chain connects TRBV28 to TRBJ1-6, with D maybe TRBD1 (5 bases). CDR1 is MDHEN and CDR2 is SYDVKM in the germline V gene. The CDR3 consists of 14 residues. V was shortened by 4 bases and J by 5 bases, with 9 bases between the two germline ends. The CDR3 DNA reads TGTGCCAGCAGTTCCGGGGGTGATAATTCACCCCTCCACTTT. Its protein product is CASSSGGDNSPLHF.

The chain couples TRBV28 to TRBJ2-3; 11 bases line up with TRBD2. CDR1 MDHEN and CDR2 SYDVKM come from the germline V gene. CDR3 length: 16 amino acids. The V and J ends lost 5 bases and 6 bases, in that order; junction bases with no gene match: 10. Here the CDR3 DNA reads TGTGCCAGCAGTCTCGCACTAGCGGGGGCGGGGGATACGCAGTATTTT. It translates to CASSLALAGAGDTQYF.

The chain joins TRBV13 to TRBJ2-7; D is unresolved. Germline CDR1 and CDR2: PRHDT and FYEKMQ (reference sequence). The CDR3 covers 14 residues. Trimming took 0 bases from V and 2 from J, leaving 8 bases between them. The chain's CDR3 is CASSLGLGAYEQYF. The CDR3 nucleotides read TGTGCCAGCAGCTTAGGGCTTGGGGCCTACGAGCAGTACTTC.